This T cell receptor (beta chain) derives from a study of beta chain features in type 1 diabetes. This CDR3 is built from 15 residues. V was clipped by 8 bases and J by 4 bases; unmatched bases: 12. Looked up from germline, CDR1 is SNHLY and CDR2 is FYNNEI. Expressed TCRB transcripts got sequenced, as all isolated RNA was reverse transcribed. This table comes from immunoSEQ multiplex PCR, and its TCRdb copy is limited to in-frame clones, with some not included. Of about 620,000 clones listed, 15% to 18% are singletons. Notes on the study in general: Whether TCRB rearrangement is influenced by HLA type went unresolved here.

This clone was seen only a few times. Its antigen is undetermined. CD4+ cells of the naive, central memory, regulatory and stem cell-like memory types were sorted via CD45RO/CCR7/CD25/CD127/CD95/CD27. Sorted populations all exceeded 95% purity. This chain connects TRBV2 to TRBJ2-3, with 7 bases that match TRBD1. Input material: naive CD4+ T cells from blood. This clonotype originated in a man younger than 30 in good health. This CDR3 reads CASRKDRRTSDTQYF. The DNA for the CDR3 is TGTGCCAGCCGAAAGGACAGGAGGACCTCAGATACGCAGTATTTT.